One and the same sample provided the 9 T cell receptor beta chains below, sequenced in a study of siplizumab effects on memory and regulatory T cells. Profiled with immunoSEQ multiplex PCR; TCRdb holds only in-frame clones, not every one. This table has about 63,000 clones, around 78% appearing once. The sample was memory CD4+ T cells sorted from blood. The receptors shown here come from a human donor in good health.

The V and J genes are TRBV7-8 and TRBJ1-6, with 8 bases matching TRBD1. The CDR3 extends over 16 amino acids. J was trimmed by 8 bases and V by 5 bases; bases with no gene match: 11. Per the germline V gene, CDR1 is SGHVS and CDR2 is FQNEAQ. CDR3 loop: CASSPPGQVWDSPLHF. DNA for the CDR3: TGTGCCAGCAGCCCGCCGGGACAGGTGTGGGATTCACCCCTCCACTTT.

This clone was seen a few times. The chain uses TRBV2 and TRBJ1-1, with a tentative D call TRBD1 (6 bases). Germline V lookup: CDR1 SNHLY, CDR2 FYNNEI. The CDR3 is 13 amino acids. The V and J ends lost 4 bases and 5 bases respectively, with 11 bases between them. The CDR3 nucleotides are TGTGCCAGCAGTGCCGGGGGCTGGACTGAAGCTTTCTTT. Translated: CASSAGGWTEAFF.

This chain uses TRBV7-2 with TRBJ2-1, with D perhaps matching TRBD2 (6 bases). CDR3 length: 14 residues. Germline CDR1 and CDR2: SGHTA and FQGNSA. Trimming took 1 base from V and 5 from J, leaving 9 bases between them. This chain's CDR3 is CASSLVRGDNEQFF. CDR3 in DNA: TGTGCCAGCAGCTTAGTTCGCGGGGACAATGAGCAGTTCTTC.

CDR3 DNA sequence: TGCGCCAGCAGTTCCGGGACTAGCGGGAGCCGTAATGAGCAGTTCTTC. Amino acid sequence: CASSSGTSGSRNEQFF. The chain couples TRBV5-1 to TRBJ2-1, with 14 bases aligning to TRBD2. Germline V gene data show CDR1 as SGHRS and CDR2 as YFSETQ. The CDR3 has 16 residues. V dropped 5 bases and J dropped 7; count of bases not matched to a gene: 8. Variable domain in full (rest from reference TRBV5-1 and TRBJ2-1): KAGVTQTPRYLIKTRGQQVTLSCSPISGHRSVSWYQQTPGQGLQFLFEYFSETQRNKGNFPGRFSGRQFSNSRSEMNVSTLELGDSALYLCASSSGTSGSRNEQFFGPGTRLTVL.

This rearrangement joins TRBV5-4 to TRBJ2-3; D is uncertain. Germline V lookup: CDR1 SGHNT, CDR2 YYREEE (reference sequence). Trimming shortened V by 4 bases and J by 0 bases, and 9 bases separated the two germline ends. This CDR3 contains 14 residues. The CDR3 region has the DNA TGTGCCAGCAGCCAGGACGTGAGCACAGATACGCAGTATTTT. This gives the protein CASSQDVSTDTQYF.

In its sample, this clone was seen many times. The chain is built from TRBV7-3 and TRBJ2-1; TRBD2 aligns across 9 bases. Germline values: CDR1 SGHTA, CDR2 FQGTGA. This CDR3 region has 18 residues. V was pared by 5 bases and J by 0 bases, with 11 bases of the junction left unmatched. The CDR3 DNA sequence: TGTGCCAGCAGCCCCCGGAGGTCTAGCGGGGTCTCCTACAATGAGCAGTTCTTC. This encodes CASSPRRSSGVSYNEQFF.

The CDR3 coding sequence is TGCGCCAGCAACCCTCTAAGGGACAGCACACTCTCTGGGGCCAACGTCCTGACTTTC. This sequence encodes CASNPLRDSTLSGANVLTF. V and J are TRBV23-1 and TRBJ2-6, with TRBD1 matching 7 bases. TRBV23-1 has ORF status, its function being uncertain. The CDR3 is made up of 19 amino acids. J was trimmed by 0 bases and V by 7 bases; bases with no gene match: 15.

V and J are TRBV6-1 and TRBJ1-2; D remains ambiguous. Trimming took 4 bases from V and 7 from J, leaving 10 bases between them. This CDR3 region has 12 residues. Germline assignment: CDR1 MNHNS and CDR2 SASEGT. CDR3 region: CASSARRGGYTF. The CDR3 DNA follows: TGTGCCAGCAGTGCCCGCCGGGGTGGCTACACCTTC.

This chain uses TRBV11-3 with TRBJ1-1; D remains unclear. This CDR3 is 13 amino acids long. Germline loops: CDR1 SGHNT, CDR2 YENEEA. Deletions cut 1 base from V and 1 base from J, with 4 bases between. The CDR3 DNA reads TGTGCCAGCAGCTTAGGCCCGAACACTGAAGCTTTCTTT. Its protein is CASSLGPNTEAFF.